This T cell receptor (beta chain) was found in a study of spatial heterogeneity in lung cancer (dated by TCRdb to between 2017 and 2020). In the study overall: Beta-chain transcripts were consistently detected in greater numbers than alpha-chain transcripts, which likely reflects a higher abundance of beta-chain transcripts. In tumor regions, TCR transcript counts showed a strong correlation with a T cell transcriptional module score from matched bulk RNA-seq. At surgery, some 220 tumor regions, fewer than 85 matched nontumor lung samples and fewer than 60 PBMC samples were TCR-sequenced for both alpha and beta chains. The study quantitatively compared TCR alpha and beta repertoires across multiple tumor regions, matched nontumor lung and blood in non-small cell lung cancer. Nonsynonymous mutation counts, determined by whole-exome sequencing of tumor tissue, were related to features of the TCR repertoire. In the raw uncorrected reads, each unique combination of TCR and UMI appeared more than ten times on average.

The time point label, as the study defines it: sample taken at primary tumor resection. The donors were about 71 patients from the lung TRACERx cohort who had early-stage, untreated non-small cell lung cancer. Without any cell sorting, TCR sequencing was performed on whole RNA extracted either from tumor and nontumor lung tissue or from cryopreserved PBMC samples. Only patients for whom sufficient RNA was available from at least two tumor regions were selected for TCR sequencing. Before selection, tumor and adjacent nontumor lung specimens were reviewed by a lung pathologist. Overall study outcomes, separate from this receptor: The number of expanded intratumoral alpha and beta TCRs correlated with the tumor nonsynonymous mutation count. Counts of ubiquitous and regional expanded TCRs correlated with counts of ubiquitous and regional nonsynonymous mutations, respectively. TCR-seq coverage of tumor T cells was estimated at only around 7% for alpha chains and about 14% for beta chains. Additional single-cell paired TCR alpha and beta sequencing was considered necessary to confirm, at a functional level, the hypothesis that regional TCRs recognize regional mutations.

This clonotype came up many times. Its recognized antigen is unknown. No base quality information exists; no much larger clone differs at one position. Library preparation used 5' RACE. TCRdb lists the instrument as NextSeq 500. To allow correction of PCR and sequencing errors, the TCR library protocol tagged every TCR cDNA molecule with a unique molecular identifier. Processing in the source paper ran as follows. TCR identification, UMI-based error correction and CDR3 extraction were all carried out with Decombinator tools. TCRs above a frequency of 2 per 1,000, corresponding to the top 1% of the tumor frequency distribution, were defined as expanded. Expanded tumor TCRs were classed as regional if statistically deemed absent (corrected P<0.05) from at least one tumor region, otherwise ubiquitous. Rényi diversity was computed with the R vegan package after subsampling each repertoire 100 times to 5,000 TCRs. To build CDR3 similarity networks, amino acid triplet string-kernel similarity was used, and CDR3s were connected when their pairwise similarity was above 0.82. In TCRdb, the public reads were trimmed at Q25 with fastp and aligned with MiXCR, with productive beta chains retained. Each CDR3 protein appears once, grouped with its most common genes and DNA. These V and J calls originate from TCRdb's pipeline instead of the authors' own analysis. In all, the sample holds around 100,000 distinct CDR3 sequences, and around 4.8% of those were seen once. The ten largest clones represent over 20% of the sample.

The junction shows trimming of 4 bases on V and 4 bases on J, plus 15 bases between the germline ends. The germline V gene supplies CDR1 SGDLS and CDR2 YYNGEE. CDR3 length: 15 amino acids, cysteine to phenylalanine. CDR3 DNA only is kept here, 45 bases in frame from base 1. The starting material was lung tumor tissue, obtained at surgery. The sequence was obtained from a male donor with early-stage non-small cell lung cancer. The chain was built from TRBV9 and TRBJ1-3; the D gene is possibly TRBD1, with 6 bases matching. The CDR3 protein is CASSPTGGLGNTIYF. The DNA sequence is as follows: TGTGCCAGCAGCCCGACCGGGGGGCTCGGAAACACCATATATTTT.